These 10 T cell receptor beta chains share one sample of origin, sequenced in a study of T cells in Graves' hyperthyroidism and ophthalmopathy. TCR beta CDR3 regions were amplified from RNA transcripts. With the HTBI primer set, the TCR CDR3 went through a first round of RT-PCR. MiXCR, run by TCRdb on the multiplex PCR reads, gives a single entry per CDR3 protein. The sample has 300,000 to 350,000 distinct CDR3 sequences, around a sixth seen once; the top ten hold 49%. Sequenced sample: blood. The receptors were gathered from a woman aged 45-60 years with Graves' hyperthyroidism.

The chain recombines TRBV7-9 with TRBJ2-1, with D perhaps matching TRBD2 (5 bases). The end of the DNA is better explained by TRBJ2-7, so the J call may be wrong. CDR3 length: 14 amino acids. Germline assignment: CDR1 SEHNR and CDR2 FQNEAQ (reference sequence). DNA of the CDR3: TGTGCCAGCAGCTTACGTGGGAGTGACAATGAGCAGTACGTC. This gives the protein CASSLRGSDNEQYV.

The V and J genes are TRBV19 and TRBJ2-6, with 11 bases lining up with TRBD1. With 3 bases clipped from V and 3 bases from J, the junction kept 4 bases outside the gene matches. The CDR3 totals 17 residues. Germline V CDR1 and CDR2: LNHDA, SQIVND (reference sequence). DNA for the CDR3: TGTGCCAGTAGTATCCGGGGACAGGGGGTTGGGGCCAACGTCCTGACTTTC. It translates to CASSIRGQGVGANVLTF.

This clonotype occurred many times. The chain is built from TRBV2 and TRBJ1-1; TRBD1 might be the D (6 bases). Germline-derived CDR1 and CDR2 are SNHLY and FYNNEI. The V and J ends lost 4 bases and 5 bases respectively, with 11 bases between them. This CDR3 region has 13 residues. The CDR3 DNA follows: TGTGCCAGCAGTGCCGCCCAGGGGACTGAAGCTTTCTTT. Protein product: CASSAAQGTEAFF.

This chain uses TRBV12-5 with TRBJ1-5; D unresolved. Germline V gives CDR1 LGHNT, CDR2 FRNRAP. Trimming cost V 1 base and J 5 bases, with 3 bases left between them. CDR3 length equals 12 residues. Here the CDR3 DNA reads TGTGCTAGTGGTTTGGCCGATCAGCCCCAGCATTTT. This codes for CASGLADQPQHF. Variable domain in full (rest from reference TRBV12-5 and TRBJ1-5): DARVTQTPRHKVTEMGQEVTMRCQPILGHNTVFWYRQTMMQGLELLAYFRNRAPLDDSGMPKDRFSAEMPDATLATLKIQPSEPRDSAVYFCASGLADQPQHFGDGTRLSIL.

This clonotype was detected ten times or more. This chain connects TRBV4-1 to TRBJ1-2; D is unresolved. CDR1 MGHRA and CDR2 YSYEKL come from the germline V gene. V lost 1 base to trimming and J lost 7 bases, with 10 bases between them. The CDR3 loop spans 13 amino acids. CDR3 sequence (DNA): TGCGCCAGCAGCCAAGGGTCAGGCGTTGGCTACACCTTC. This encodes CASSQGSGVGYTF.

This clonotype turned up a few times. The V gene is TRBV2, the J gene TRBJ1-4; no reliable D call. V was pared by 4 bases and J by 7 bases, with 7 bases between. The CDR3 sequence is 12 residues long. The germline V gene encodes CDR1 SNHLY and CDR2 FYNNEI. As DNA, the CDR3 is TGTGCCAGCAGTGCTGAGGGTGAAAAACTGTTTTTT. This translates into CASSAEGEKLFF.

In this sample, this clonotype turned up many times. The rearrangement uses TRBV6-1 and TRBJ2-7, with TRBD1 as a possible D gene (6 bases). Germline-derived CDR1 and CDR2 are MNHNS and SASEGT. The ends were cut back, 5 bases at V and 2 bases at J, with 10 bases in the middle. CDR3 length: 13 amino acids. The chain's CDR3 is CASSKRDTYEQYV. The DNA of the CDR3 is TGTGCCAGCAGTAAACGGGACACCTACGAGCAGTACGTC.

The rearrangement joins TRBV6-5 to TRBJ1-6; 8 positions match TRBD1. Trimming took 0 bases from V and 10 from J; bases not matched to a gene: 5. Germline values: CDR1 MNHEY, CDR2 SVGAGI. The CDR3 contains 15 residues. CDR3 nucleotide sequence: TGTGCCAGCAGTTACTCGCCAGGGGGCACCTCACCCCTCCACTTT. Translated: CASSYSPGGTSPLHF.

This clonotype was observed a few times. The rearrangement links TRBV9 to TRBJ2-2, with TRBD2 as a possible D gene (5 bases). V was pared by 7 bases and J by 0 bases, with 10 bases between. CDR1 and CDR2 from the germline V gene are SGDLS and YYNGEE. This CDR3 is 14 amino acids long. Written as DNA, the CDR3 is TGTGCCAGCGGCGAGGGCCCGAACACCGGGGAGCTGTTTTTT. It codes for CASGEGPNTGELFF.

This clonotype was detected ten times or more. The CDR3 DNA reads as TGTGCCAGCAGCCAAGTGGACAGTTTGCAGTACTTC. Amino acids: CASSQVDSLQYF. The chain couples TRBV3-1 to TRBJ2-7; D perhaps matches TRBD1 (6 bases). The CDR3 totals 12 residues. CDR1 and CDR2 from the germline V gene are LGHDT and YNNKEL (reference sequence). V lost 1 base and J 9 bases, leaving 10 bases between the germline ends.